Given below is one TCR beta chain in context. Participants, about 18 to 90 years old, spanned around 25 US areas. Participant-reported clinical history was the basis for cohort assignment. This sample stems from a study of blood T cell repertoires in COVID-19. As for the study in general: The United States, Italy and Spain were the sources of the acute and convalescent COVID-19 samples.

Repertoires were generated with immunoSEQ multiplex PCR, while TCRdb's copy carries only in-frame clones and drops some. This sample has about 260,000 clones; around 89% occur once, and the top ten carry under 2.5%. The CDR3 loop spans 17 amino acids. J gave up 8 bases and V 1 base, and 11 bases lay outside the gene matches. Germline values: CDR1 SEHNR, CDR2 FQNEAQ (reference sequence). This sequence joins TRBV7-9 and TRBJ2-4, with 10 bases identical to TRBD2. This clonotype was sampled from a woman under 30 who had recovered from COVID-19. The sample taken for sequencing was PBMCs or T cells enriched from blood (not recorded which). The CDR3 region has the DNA TGTGCCAGCAGCTTAGGCGGAGCGGGGGGGCCTTGGGACATTCAGTACTTC. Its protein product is CASSLGGAGGPWDIQYF. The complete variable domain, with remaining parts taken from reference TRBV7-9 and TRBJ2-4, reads DTGVSQNPRHKITKRGQNVTFRCDPISEHNRLYWYRQTLGQGPEFLTYFQNEAQLEKSRLLSDRFSAERPKGSFSTLEIQRTEQGDSAMYLCASSLGGAGGPWDIQYFGAGTRLSVL.